This note documents a single T cell receptor beta chain sequence. Roughly 0.45 to 1 ug RNA was reverse transcribed with random hexamers. With immunoSEQ multiplex PCR, TCR beta CDR3 was amplified across 54 Vbeta and 13 Jbeta. TCRdb ran MiXCR on the immunoSEQ multiplex PCR reads and lists one entry per CDR3 protein. This sample has some 68,000 distinct CDR3 sequences, with approximately 93% found just once. This entry comes from a study of CD8 T cells in Susac syndrome. Specimen: CD4+ T cells from PBMCs. The receptor comes from a human donor with Susac syndrome.

The CDR3 sequence is CASRPGQGVLYGYTF. In DNA form, the CDR3 reads TGTGCCAGCAGGCCGGGACAGGGGGTACTCTATGGCTACACCTTC. The rearrangement joins TRBV6-6 to TRBJ1-2; TRBD1 matches 11 bases. This CDR3 region has 15 residues. The germline CDR1 and CDR2 sequences are MNHNY and SVGAGI (reference sequence). The ends lost 6 bases at V and 4 bases at J; junction bases unmatched: 7.